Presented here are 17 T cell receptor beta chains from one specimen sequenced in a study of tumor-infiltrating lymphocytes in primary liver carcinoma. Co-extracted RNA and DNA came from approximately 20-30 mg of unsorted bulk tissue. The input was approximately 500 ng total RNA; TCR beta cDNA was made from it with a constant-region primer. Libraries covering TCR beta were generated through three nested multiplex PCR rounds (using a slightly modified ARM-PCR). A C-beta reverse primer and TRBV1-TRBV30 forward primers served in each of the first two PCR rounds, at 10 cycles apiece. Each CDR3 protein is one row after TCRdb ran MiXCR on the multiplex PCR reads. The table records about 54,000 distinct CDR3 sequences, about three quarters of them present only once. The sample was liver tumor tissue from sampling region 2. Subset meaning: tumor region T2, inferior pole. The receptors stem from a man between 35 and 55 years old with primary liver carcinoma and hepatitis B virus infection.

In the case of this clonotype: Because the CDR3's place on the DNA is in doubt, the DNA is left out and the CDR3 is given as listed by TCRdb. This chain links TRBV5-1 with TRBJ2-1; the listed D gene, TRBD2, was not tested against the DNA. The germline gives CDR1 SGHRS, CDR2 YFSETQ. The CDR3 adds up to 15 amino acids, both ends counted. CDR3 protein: CVSSLFGGGINEQSF.

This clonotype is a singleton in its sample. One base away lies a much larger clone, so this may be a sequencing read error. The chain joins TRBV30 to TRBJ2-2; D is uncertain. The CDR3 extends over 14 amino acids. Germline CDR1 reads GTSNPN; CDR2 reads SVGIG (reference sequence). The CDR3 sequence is CAWKRTANTRELFF. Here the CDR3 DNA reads TGTGCCTGGAAAAGGACGGCGAACACCCGGGAGCTGTTTTTT.

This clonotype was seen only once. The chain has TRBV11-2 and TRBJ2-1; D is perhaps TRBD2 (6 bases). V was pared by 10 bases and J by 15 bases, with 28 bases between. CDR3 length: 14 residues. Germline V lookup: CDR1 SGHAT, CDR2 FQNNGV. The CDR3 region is CANSSAGPGNEWFF. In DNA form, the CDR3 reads TGTGCCAACAGTTCAGCGGGCCCTGGGAATGAGTGGTTCTTC. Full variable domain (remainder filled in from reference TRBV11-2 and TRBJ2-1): EAGVAQSPRYKIIEKRQSVAFWCNPISGHATLYWYQQILGQGPKLLIQFQNNGVVDDSQLPKDRFSAERLKGVDSTLKIQPAKLEDSAVYLCANSSAGPGNEWFFGPGTRLTVL.

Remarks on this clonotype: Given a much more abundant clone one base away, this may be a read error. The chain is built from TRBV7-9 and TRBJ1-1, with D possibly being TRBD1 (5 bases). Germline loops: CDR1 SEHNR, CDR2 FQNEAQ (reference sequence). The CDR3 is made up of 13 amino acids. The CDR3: CVSSPGQNTEAFF. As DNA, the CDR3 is TGTGTCAGCAGCCCCGGACAAAACACTGAAGCTTTCTTT.

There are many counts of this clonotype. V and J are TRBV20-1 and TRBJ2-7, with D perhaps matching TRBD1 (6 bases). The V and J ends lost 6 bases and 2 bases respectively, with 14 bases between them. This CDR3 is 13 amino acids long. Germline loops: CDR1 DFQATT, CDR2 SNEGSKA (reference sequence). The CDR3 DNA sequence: TGCAGTGCCTTAAGGGACAACACCTACGAGCAGTACTTC. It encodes CSALRDNTYEQYF.

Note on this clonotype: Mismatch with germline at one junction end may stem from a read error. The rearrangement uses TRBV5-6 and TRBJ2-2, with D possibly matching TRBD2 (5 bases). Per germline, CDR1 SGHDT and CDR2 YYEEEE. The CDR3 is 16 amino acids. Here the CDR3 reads CAGSLDGVLLTGELFF. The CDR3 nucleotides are TGTGCCGGCAGCTTGGACGGGGTGTTGCTCACCGGGGAGCTGTTTTTT.

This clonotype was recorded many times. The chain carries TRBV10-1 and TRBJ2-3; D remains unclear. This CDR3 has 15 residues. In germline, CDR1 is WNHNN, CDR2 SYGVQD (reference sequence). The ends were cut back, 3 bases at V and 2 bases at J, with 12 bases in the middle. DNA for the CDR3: TGCGCCAGCAGTGATGGTGACCCCTCCACAGATACGCAGTATTTT. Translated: CASSDGDPSTDTQYF.

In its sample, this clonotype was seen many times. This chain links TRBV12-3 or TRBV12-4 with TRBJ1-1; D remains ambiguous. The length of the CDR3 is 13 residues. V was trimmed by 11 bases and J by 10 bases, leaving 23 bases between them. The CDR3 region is CAGNPGLSSGAFF. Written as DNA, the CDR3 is TGTGCCGGCAACCCCGGGCTCTCTTCGGGAGCTTTCTTT.

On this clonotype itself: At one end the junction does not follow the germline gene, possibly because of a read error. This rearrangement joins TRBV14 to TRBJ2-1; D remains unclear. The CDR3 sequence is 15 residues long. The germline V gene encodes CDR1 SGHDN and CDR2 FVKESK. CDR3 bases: TGTGCCAGCAGCCAATGTCTTAGGTCCTACAATGAGCCGTTCTTC. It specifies CASSQCLRSYNEPFF.

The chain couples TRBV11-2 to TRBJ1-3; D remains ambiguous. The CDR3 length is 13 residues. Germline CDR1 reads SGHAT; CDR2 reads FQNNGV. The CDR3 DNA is TGTACCTCAGCCCAGGAAGTTGGAAACACCATATATTTT. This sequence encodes CTSAQEVGNTIYF.

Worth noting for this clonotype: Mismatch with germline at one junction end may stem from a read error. CDR3: CASSALDPTGDTGELSF. In nucleotides, the CDR3 is TGTGCCAGTAGCGCTTTGGACCCAACTGGGGACACCGGGGAGCTGTCTTTT. The rearrangement links TRBV19 to TRBJ2-2; weak D call: TRBD1 (6 bases). Germline lookup yields CDR1 LNHDA and CDR2 SQIVND (reference sequence). This CDR3 is built from 17 residues.

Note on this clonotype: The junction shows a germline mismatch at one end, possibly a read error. This chain's CDR3 is CAGSLPVGGRQSQHF. In DNA, the CDR3 is TGTGCCGGCAGTTTACCTGTGGGGGGCCGTCAGTCCCAGCATTTT. J is TRBJ1-5 and V is TRBV28; weak D call: TRBD1 (6 bases). CDR3 length: 15 residues. CDR1 is MDHEN, CDR2 SYDVKM, per germline.

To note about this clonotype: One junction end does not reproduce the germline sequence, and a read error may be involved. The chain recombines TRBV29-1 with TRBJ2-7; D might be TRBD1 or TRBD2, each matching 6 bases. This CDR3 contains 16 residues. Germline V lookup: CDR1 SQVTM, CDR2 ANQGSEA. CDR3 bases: TGCTGCGTTTCTAGGGGGGCCAGGGGCGGGATAGACGAGCAGTACTTC. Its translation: CCVSRGARGGIDEQYF.

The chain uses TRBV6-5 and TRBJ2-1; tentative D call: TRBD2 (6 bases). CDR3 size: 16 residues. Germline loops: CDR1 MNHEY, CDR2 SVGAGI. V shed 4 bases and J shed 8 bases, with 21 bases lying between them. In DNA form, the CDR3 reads TGTGCCAGCAGTTGCTCGGCGGGGATGGTTTGGGATGAGCAGTTCTTC. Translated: CASSCSAGMVWDEQFF.

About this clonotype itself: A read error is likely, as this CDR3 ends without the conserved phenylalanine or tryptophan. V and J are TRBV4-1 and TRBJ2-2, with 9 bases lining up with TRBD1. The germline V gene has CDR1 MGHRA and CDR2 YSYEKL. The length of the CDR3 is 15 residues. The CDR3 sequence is CASSRDRVFTGKLFL. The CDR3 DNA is TGCGCTAGCAGTCGGGACAGGGTTTTCACCGGGAAGCTGTTTTTG.

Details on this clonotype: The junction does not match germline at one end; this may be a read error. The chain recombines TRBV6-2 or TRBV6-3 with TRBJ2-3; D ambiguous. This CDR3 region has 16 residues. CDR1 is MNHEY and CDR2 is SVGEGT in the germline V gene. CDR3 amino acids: CASSGSTVGYTDMQYF. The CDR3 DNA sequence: TGTGCCAGCAGTGGCTCCACAGTGGGTTACACAGATATGCAGTATTTC.

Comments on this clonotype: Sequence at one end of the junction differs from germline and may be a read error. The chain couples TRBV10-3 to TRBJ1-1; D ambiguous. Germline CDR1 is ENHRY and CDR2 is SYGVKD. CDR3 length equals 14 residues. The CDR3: CATSVGSRNTEAFF. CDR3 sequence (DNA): TGTGCCACCAGTGTGGGCAGCAGGAACACTGAAGCTTTCTTT.